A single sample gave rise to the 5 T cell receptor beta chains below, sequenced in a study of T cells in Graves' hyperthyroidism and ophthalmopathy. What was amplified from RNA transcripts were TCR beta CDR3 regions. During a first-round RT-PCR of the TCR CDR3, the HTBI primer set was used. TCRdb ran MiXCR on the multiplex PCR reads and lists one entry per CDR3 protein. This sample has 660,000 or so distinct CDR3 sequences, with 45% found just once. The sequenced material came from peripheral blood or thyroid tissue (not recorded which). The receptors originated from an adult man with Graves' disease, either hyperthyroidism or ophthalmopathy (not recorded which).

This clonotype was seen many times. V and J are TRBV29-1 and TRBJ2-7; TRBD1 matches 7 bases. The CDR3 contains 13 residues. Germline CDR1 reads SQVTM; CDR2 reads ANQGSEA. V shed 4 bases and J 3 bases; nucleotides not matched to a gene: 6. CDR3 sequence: CSVGAGGGYEQYF. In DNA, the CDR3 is TGCAGCGTTGGGGCAGGGGGTGGCTACGAGCAGTACTTC.

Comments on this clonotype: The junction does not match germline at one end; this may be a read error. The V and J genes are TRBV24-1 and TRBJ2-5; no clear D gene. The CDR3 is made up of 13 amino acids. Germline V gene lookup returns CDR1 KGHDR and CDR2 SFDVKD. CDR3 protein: CAISDPSEETQYF. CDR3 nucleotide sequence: TGTGCCATCAGTGATCCCAGCGAAGAGACCCAGTACTTC.

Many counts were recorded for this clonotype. CDR3 residues: CSARPLQGVGEKLFF. The CDR3 DNA sequence: TGCAGTGCTAGACCACTCCAGGGCGTCGGTGAAAAACTGTTTTTT. The genes are TRBV20-1 and TRBJ1-4; D is possibly TRBD1 (5 bases). Trimming pared 2 bases from V and 7 bases from J, leaving 17 bases between. The CDR3 consists of 15 residues. Germline CDR1 and CDR2: DFQATT and SNEGSKA (reference sequence).

The CDR3 DNA reads as TGTGCCAGCAGTAGACGATATTACAGTTACGAGCAGTACTTC. Translated: CASSRRYYSYEQYF. The chain uses TRBV6-5 and TRBJ2-7; D is ambiguous. V was cut by 5 bases and J by 4 bases, with 15 bases left in between. CDR1 MNHEY and CDR2 SVGAGI come from the germline V gene. This CDR3 is built from 14 residues.

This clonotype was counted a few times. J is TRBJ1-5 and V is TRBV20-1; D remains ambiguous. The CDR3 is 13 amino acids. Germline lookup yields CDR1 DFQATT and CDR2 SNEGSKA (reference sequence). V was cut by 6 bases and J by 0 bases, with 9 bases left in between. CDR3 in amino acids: CSALGNSNQPQHF. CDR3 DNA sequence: TGCAGTGCCCTAGGTAATAGCAATCAGCCCCAGCATTTT.